This T cell receptor beta chain stems from a study of blood T cell repertoires in COVID-19. TCRdb keeps only in-frame clones here, not all; method: immunoSEQ multiplex PCR. Here the sample spans about 250,000 clones, 65% to 90% being singletons. CDR1 and CDR2 (germline): LGHNA, YNFKEQ. The V and J ends lost 0 bases and 6 bases respectively, with 16 bases between them. The CDR3 loop spans 16 amino acids. Material: PBMCs or T cells enriched from blood (not recorded which). The chain combines TRBV4-2 with TRBJ2-3, with a possible D match to TRBD1 (6 bases). This TCR was recovered from a woman in her fifties or sixties with acute COVID-19. This CDR3 reads CASSQEWDTGGDTQYF. The DNA of the CDR3 is TGTGCCAGCAGCCAAGAATGGGACACGGGCGGGGATACGCAGTATTTT.